A selection of T cell receptor beta chains follows, all from one sample in a study of blood T cell repertoires in COVID-19. Sequencing was performed with immunoSEQ multiplex PCR; in TCRdb, only in-frame clones are kept and a portion is missing. The sample carries about 190,000 clones, around 88% recorded once. Sequenced: peripheral blood. These receptors came from a man aged 45-65 years with active or convalescent COVID-19. The CDR3 runs from the conserved cysteine through the conserved F or W. Each record gives: J gene, V gene, D gene, CDR3 protein, CDR3 DNA. A D gene is named only where the DNA matches it firmly.

>TRBJ2-3|TRBV4-1|-
CASSQEGGVVSDTQYF
TGCGCCAGCAGCCAAGAGGGGGGAGTGGTCTCAGATACGCAGTATTTT
>TRBJ1-5|TRBV28|-
CASSSSPRGQPQHF
TGTGCCAGCAGTTCCAGCCCCCGAGGGCAGCCCCAGCATTTT
>TRBJ1-6|TRBV9|-
CASSPDRHNSPLHF
TGTGCCAGCAGCCCTGACAGGCATAATTCACCCCTCCACTTT
>TRBJ2-1|TRBV6-5|TRBD2
CASRRTSGGATEQFF
TGTGCCAGCAGGAGGACTAGCGGGGGGGCTACTGAGCAGTTCTTC
>TRBJ2-2|TRBV19|TRBD2
CASSIKAGGANTGELFF
TGTGCCAGTAGTATCAAAGCGGGAGGCGCGAACACCGGGGAGCTGTTTTTT
>TRBJ1-2|TRBV5-4|-
CASSLDPGLGYGYTF
TGTGCCAGCAGCTTGGACCCGGGACTCGGCTATGGCTACACCTTC
>TRBJ2-2|TRBV5-1|TRBD2
CASSRGLAGGGELFF
TGCGCCAGCAGCCGGGGACTAGCGGGAGGCGGGGAGCTGTTTTTT
>TRBJ1-2|TRBV3-1/TRBV3-2|-
CASAGGGSGYTF
TGTGCCAGCGCCGGGGGGGGAAGTGGCTACACCTTC
>TRBJ2-1|TRBV5-1|-
CASSPPSNEQFF
TGCGCCAGCAGCCCCCCTAGTAATGAGCAGTTCTTC
>TRBJ2-2|TRBV6-6|TRBD2
CASSLRTSGANTGELFF
TGTGCCAGCAGTCTCCGGACTAGCGGAGCGAACACCGGGGAGCTGTTTTTT
>TRBJ2-7|TRBV29-1|-
CSVEIRRDYEQYF
TGCAGCGTTGAAATTAGACGGGATTACGAGCAGTACTTC
>TRBJ2-3|TRBV9|TRBD2
CASSVAGGGRSTDTQYF
TGTGCCAGCAGCGTAGCGGGTGGCGGGAGGAGCACAGATACGCAGTATTTT
>TRBJ1-2|TRBV30|-
CAWSVRGAPGYGYTF
TGTGCCTGGAGTGTACGGGGGGCGCCTGGCTATGGCTACACCTTC
>TRBJ1-6|TRBV10-2|TRBD1
CASSESTGTGNSPLHF
TGCGCCAGCAGTGAGTCCACCGGGACAGGGAATTCACCCCTCCACTTT